These 28 T cell receptor beta chains were all obtained from the same sample, sequenced in a study of T-cell reconstitution after alpha-beta-depleted transplantation in children. The TCRbeta library incorporated unique molecular identifiers. TCRdb ran MiXCR on the PCR reads and lists one entry per CDR3 protein. The sample carries roughly 500,000 distinct CDR3 sequences, approximately 32% recorded once. The specimen comprised PBMCs from the stem cell graft donor, sampled from the stem cell graft. These receptors all come from a human donor who donated a stem cell graft to a child with aplastic anemia.

This clonotype was seen a handful of times. The CDR3 reads CASSVVAGGKQFF. The CDR3 DNA follows: TGTGCCAGCAGCGTAGTAGCGGGGGGGAAGCAGTTCTTC. The genes are TRBV9 and TRBJ2-1; 11 nucleotides align to TRBD2. CDR3 length equals 13 residues. Per germline, CDR1 SGDLS and CDR2 YYNGEE. V lost 0 bases, J lost 11 bases, and 1 base stayed unmatched.

V gene TRBV14 combines with J gene TRBJ2-7, with 10 bases fitting TRBD2. Trimming took 2 bases from V and 5 from J; bases not matched to a gene: 12. The CDR3 has 17 residues. CDR1 is SGHDN and CDR2 is FVKESK in the germline V gene. CDR3 nucleotides: TGTGCCAGCAGCCAAATGGGGCGGGCTAGCGGGAGCAACGAGCAGTACTTC. Translated, it gives CASSQMGRASGSNEQYF.

The chain combines TRBV19 with TRBJ2-5; 8 bases are a match to TRBD1. V dropped 4 bases and J dropped 2; count of bases not matched to a gene: 3. There are 14 residues in the CDR3. Germline-derived CDR1 and CDR2 are LNHDA and SQIVND (reference sequence). The CDR3 coding sequence is TGTGCCAGTAGTACACAGGGGGTTCAAGAGACCCAGTACTTC. Protein: CASSTQGVQETQYF.

The gene calls are TRBV28 and TRBJ2-3, with 9 bases fitting TRBD1. Germline values: CDR1 MDHEN, CDR2 SYDVKM. The CDR3 runs to 15 residues. Trimming at V came to 5 bases and at J to 5 bases, leaving 8 bases not matched to a gene. The CDR3 DNA is TGTGCCAGCAGTCCCCGGGACAGGGTAGGAGATACGCAGTATTTT. Its protein is CASSPRDRVGDTQYF.

The rearrangement links TRBV5-1 to TRBJ2-5; D possibly matches TRBD1 or TRBD2 (6 bases each). CDR1 is SGHRS and CDR2 is YFSETQ in the germline V gene. Trimming cost V 3 bases and J 6 bases, with 12 bases left between them. CDR3 length: 13 residues. The chain's CDR3 is CASSYQGRKTQYF. The CDR3 coding sequence is TGCGCCAGCAGCTACCAGGGGAGGAAGACCCAGTACTTC.

This clonotype turned up a few times. This chain links TRBV20-1 with TRBJ1-5; a possible D gene is TRBD1 (5 bases). V dropped 6 bases and J dropped 4 bases, with 16 bases sitting between them. Germline lookup yields CDR1 DFQATT and CDR2 SNEGSKA (reference sequence). The length of the CDR3 is 14 residues. CDR3 sequence (DNA): TGCAGTGCGGGGGGAGGGAGCCTAAATCAGCCCCAGCATTTT. Translated: CSAGGGSLNQPQHF.

Concerning this clonotype itself: The junction departs from the called germline gene at one end, perhaps through a read error. The chain employs TRBV12-3 or TRBV12-4 and TRBJ2-1; TRBD2 agrees at 11 bases. The CDR3 extends over 12 amino acids. DNA for the CDR3: TGTGCCAGCAGCCCCAACGGGGGACTAGCGGTCTTC. This gives the protein CASSPNGGLAVF.

This clonotype turned up a few times. CDR3 region: CASSLFPSSHEQYF. The CDR3 DNA reads as TGTGCCAGCAGTTTATTTCCTAGCAGCCACGAGCAGTACTTC. This chain links TRBV27 with TRBJ2-7; D possibly corresponds to TRBD2 (5 bases). V was clipped by 1 base and J by 5 bases, with 12 bases between them. Germline assignment: CDR1 MNHEY and CDR2 SMNVEV (reference sequence). The CDR3 sequence is 14 residues long.

This clonotype has just a few counts. This rearrangement joins TRBV20-1 to TRBJ2-1, with TRBD2 matching over 11 bases. Germline V CDR1 and CDR2: DFQATT, SNEGSKA (reference sequence). This CDR3 has 15 residues. V was clipped by 3 bases and J by 5 bases; unmatched bases: 6. The CDR3: CSASPTSGVNNEQFF. CDR3 bases: TGCAGTGCTAGCCCGACTAGCGGGGTCAACAATGAGCAGTTCTTC.

V gene TRBV2 combines with J gene TRBJ1-2, with D possibly matching TRBD1 (5 bases). The germline CDR1 and CDR2 sequences are SNHLY and FYNNEI. The length of the CDR3 is 15 residues. Trimming pared 9 bases from V and 0 bases from J, leaving 17 bases between. CDR3 in amino acids: CARTFSGTSNYGYTF. The CDR3 bases are TGTGCCAGGACGTTCTCGGGGACTTCTAACTATGGCTACACCTTC.

V and J are TRBV18 and TRBJ2-7, with 9 bases fitting TRBD1. The CDR3 loop spans 20 amino acids. The germline gives CDR1 KGHSH, CDR2 LQKENI. After removal of 3 bases from V and 6 bases from J, the junction contained 24 bases not matched to a gene. CDR3 sequence reads: CASSPPTHDMGQGRRGEQYV. The CDR3 DNA reads as TGTGCCAGCTCACCGCCAACCCACGACATGGGACAGGGTCGGAGGGGCGAGCAGTACGTC.

The V and J genes are TRBV27 and TRBJ2-7, with D tentatively TRBD2 (6 bases). This CDR3 comprises 14 residues. CDR1 MNHEY and CDR2 SMNVEV come from the germline V gene (reference sequence). Trimming took 4 bases from V and 7 from J, leaving 17 bases between them. CDR3 region: CASSSPGTPEEQYF. The DNA for the CDR3 is TGTGCCAGCAGTTCTCCCGGGACTCCGGAGGAGCAGTACTTC.

This clonotype was picked up a small number of times. The V gene is TRBV18, the J gene TRBJ2-1, with 14 nucleotides matching TRBD2. This CDR3 is built from 16 residues. The V and J ends lost 0 bases and 7 bases, in that order; junction bases with no gene match: 2. Looked up from germline, CDR1 is KGHSH and CDR2 is LQKENI. DNA for the CDR3: TGTGCCAGCTCACCACCGGGACTAGCGGGAGAAAATGAGCAGTTCTTC. Translating it yields CASSPPGLAGENEQFF.

The chain is built from TRBV9 and TRBJ2-7; 12 bases fit TRBD2. Germline V gene lookup returns CDR1 SGDLS and CDR2 YYNGEE. The trim removed 3 bases at V and 3 bases at J, leaving 1 base unmatched. The CDR3 is 14 amino acids. Here the CDR3 DNA reads TGTGCCAGCAGCGCGACTAGCGGGGGCTACGAGCAGTACTTC. Translating gives CASSATSGGYEQYF.

This clonotype turned up a few times. This chain links TRBV15 with TRBJ1-2, with no clear D. V was clipped by 3 bases and J by 2 bases, with 4 bases between them. CDR3 length equals 12 residues. Germline assignment: CDR1 LNHNV and CDR2 YYDKDF (reference sequence). The CDR3 loop reads CATSSENYGYTF. CDR3 DNA sequence: TGTGCCACCAGCAGCGAAAACTATGGCTACACCTTC.

CDR3 nucleotides: TGTGCCAGTAGGGACAGGGCCTTTTATAGCAATCAGCCCCAGCATTTT. It yields the protein CASRDRAFYSNQPQHF. The J gene is TRBJ1-5, the V gene TRBV6-1; 9 bases map to TRBD1. Germline lookup yields CDR1 MNHNS and CDR2 SASEGT. CDR3 size: 16 residues. V lost 9 bases to trimming and J lost 0 bases; unmatched junction nucleotides: 9.

This clonotype was recorded a few times. The chain couples TRBV20-1 to TRBJ1-6; D uncertain. This CDR3 region has 16 residues. V lost 5 bases and J 1 base, leaving 15 bases between the germline ends. The germline V gene encodes CDR1 DFQATT and CDR2 SNEGSKA (reference sequence). The CDR3 DNA reads TGCAGTGCTTTTGAAGTTTTGGGTTCCTATAATTCACCCCTCCACTTT. Its protein product is CSAFEVLGSYNSPLHF.

This clonotype was recorded many times. CDR3 DNA: TGCAGCGCCGGAGGGGGCGCCGAAGAAAAACTGTTTTTT. This gives the protein CSAGGGAEEKLFF. This sequence joins TRBV29-1 and TRBJ1-4; 7 bases map to TRBD1. The CDR3 consists of 13 residues. With V trimmed by 7 bases and J by 8 bases, 10 bases remained unmatched. Germline lookup yields CDR1 SQVTM and CDR2 ANQGSEA.

The chain combines TRBV7-9 with TRBJ2-2; 7 bases align to TRBD1. CDR1 is SEHNR, CDR2 FQNEAQ, per germline (reference sequence). The V and J ends lost 6 bases and 6 bases, in that order; junction bases with no gene match: 4. CDR3 size: 13 residues. The CDR3 reads CASSPQGPGELFF. The CDR3 DNA reads as TGTGCCAGCAGTCCACAGGGGCCCGGGGAGCTGTTTTTT.

The gene calls are TRBV7-6 and TRBJ2-5; 7 bases match TRBD2. Germline-derived CDR1 and CDR2 are SGHVS and FNYEAQ. V was pared by 5 bases and J by 4 bases, with 7 bases of the junction left unmatched. CDR3 length equals 14 residues. The CDR3 DNA is TGTGCCAGCAGCCGAAGCGGGGAGGGAGAGACCCAGTACTTC. This sequence encodes CASSRSGEGETQYF.

The chain combines TRBV7-2 with TRBJ2-3; D gene unclear. V lost 1 base and J lost 2, with 7 bases in between. The CDR3 contains 14 residues. The germline V gene encodes CDR1 SGHTA and CDR2 FQGNSA. The CDR3 coding sequence is TGTGCCAGCAGCTTAGACGTAAACACAGATACGCAGTATTTT. This gives the protein CASSLDVNTDTQYF.

This chain links TRBV28 with TRBJ2-5; TRBD1 might be the D (5 bases). This CDR3 comprises 14 residues. Germline lookup yields CDR1 MDHEN and CDR2 SYDVKM. Deletions cut 1 base from V and 2 bases from J, with 8 bases between. The CDR3 is CASSLFDSQETQYF. The CDR3 coding sequence is TGTGCCAGCAGTTTATTTGACAGTCAAGAGACCCAGTACTTC.

This rearrangement joins TRBV29-1 to TRBJ2-5, with D possibly TRBD2 on 7 matching bases. The CDR3 is 14 residues long. Trimming took 5 bases from V and 2 from J, leaving 15 bases between them. CDR1 and CDR2 from the germline V gene are SQVTM and ANQGSEA. The CDR3 sequence: CSVRGGAGQETQYF. CDR3 sequence (DNA): TGCAGCGTTAGAGGGGGGGCTGGGCAAGAGACCCAGTACTTC.

The chain carries TRBV5-4 and TRBJ2-3; a weak D match, TRBD1 (6 bases). There are 16 residues in the CDR3. Germline V gives CDR1 SGHNT, CDR2 YYREEE (reference sequence). V was shortened by 3 bases and J by 4 bases, with 18 bases between the two germline ends. The CDR3 region is CASSSKGGRGPDTQYF. The CDR3 nucleotides are TGTGCCAGCAGCTCGAAAGGGGGTAGGGGCCCAGATACGCAGTATTTT.

The chain has TRBV3-1 and TRBJ2-2, with a weak D call TRBD2 (5 bases). The CDR3 contains 17 residues. Germline V lookup: CDR1 LGHDT, CDR2 YNNKEL (reference sequence). The V gene lost 6 bases and the J gene lost 2 bases, with 19 bases spanning the gap. The CDR3 nucleotides read TGTGCCAGCAGGCGAGCGGCGAGCTCCAGAAACACCGGGGAGCTGTTTTTT. This gives the protein CASRRAASSRNTGELFF.

This clonotype was found a few times. The chain couples TRBV19 to TRBJ2-7, with TRBD2 identical over 11 bases. Germline CDR1 reads LNHDA; CDR2 reads SQIVND (reference sequence). V lost 6 bases and J lost 2; bases outside the gene matches: 9. The CDR3 is 16 residues long. The CDR3 sequence is CASRGPGLAATYEQYV. CDR3 nucleotides: TGTGCCAGTAGGGGGCCGGGACTAGCGGCGACCTACGAGCAGTACGTC.

Here the CDR3 DNA reads TGTGCCATCAGTGAAATCAAGCTCGAAGGACGCAATCAGCCCCAGCATTTT. Translated, it gives CAISEIKLEGRNQPQHF. This chain connects TRBV10-3 to TRBJ1-5; D remains ambiguous. V lost 3 bases, J lost 2 bases, and 17 bases lay in between. The CDR3 extends over 17 amino acids. Per the germline V gene, CDR1 is ENHRY and CDR2 is SYGVKD.

This clonotype was seen more than once but under ten times. The chain combines TRBV5-1 with TRBJ2-3; 7 nucleotides agree with TRBD2. Looked up from germline, CDR1 is SGHRS and CDR2 is YFSETQ. V lost 0 bases, J lost 2 bases, and 6 bases stayed unmatched. CDR3 length: 16 residues. CDR3 DNA sequence: TGCGCCAGCAGCTTGGGAACGGGAGGAACCACAGATACGCAGTATTTT. This gives the protein CASSLGTGGTTDTQYF.